A single sample gave rise to the 32 T cell receptor beta chains below, sequenced in a study of early T cells in non-severe SARS-CoV-2 infection. TCRdb passed the 5' RACE reads through MiXCR, listing each CDR3 protein once. Seen here are about 35,000 distinct CDR3 sequences, under 7.5% observed once, and the top ten hold less than 5%. Sequencing was performed on whole blood. These receptors all stem from an adult who was a healthcare worker with PCR-confirmed SARS-CoV-2 infection or an uninfected control (not recorded which).

This clonotype came up many times. The chain joins TRBV29-1 to TRBJ2-7; D gene ambiguous. V lost 6 bases to trimming and J lost 5 bases, with 14 bases between them. The germline gives CDR1 SQVTM, CDR2 ANQGSEA. The CDR3 extends over 12 amino acids. CDR3 sequence (DNA): TGCAGCGTCGTTCCCGCCGGCGACGAGCAGTACTTC. It encodes CSVVPAGDEQYF.

This clonotype was recorded at least ten times. The V and J genes are TRBV6-6 and TRBJ2-5; 14 nucleotides match TRBD2. The CDR3 covers 21 residues. Germline loops: CDR1 MNHNY, CDR2 SVGAGI (reference sequence). The J segment lost 2 bases and the V segment lost 5 bases, leaving 19 bases of the junction unmatched. For the CDR3, the DNA is TGTGCCAGCAGTAAACTCCAAATCCAGGGGACTAGCGGGAGCAAGCAAGAGACCCAGTACTTC. This gives the protein CASSKLQIQGTSGSKQETQYF.

In this sample, this clonotype turned up many times. This chain joins TRBV6-2 or TRBV6-3 and TRBJ1-3; 7 bases align to TRBD1. The V and J ends lost 7 bases and 0 bases, in that order; junction bases with no gene match: 9. Germline V gene data show CDR1 as MNHEY and CDR2 as SVGEGT. The CDR3 spans 16 residues. The CDR3 DNA reads as TGTGCCAGCACCACGGACAGGATGAGCTCTGGAAACACCATATATTTT. This translates into CASTTDRMSSGNTIYF.

This clonotype was seen ten or more times. The rearrangement links TRBV25-1 to TRBJ2-7; 7 bases agree with TRBD1. Germline assignment: CDR1 MGHDK and CDR2 SYGVNS. With V trimmed by 1 base and J by 1 base, 13 bases remained unmatched. The CDR3 is 18 amino acids. CDR3 loop: CASSEFTGVGGRSYEQYF. As DNA, the CDR3 is TGTGCCAGCAGTGAATTTACAGGGGTGGGCGGACGGTCCTACGAGCAGTACTTC.

This clonotype was seen a handful of times. The J gene is TRBJ2-6, the V gene TRBV9; TRBD1 matches 8 bases. Trimming removed 4 bases from V and 4 bases from J; junction bases left unmatched: 7. This CDR3 contains 16 residues. Germline lookup yields CDR1 SGDLS and CDR2 YYNGEE. The CDR3 sequence is CASSSNRGSGANVLTF. DNA for the CDR3: TGTGCCAGCAGCTCCAACAGGGGGTCCGGGGCCAACGTCCTGACTTTC.

Ten or more counts support this clonotype. The genes are TRBV5-1 and TRBJ2-3, with TRBD2 matching 10 bases. After removal of 0 bases from V and 0 bases from J, the junction contained 4 bases not matched to a gene. The V gene's germline CDR1 is SGHRS and CDR2 YFSETQ. The CDR3 contains 17 residues. The CDR3 nucleotides read TGCGCCAGCAGCTTGGCCCAACTAGCGGGAAGCACAGATACGCAGTATTTT. Its translation: CASSLAQLAGSTDTQYF.

This clonotype was counted many times. This chain links TRBV7-6 with TRBJ2-2; no reliable D call. This CDR3 is built from 15 residues. Trimming took 0 bases from V and 0 from J, leaving 5 bases between them. Looked up from germline, CDR1 is SGHVS and CDR2 is FNYEAQ. CDR3 amino acids: CASSLADANTGELFF. The CDR3 nucleotides are TGTGCCAGCAGCTTAGCGGACGCGAACACCGGGGAGCTGTTTTTT.

This clonotype was seen repeatedly, ten times or more. This rearrangement joins TRBV12-3 or TRBV12-4 to TRBJ2-7, with TRBD1 identical over 10 bases. This CDR3 region has 14 residues. With 6 bases clipped from V and 3 bases from J, the junction kept 5 bases outside the gene matches. As DNA, the CDR3 is TGTGCCAGCAGAAACCGGGACAGGGGCTACGAGCAGTACTTC. It translates to CASRNRDRGYEQYF.

This clonotype occurred a few times. The chain joins TRBV7-9 to TRBJ1-1, with no clear D. V lost 3 bases and J lost 7, with 9 bases in between. This CDR3 comprises 12 residues. CDR1 SEHNR and CDR2 FQNEAQ come from the germline V gene (reference sequence). The CDR3 nucleotides read TGTGCCAGCAGCTTCCCCGGGGATGAAGCTTTCTTT. It translates to CASSFPGDEAFF. Supplemented by reference TRBV7-9 and TRBJ1-1, the full variable domain reads DTGVSQNPRHKITKRGQNVTFRCDPISEHNRLYWYRQTLGQGPEFLTYFQNEAQLEKSRLLSDRFSAERPKGSFSTLEIQRTEQGDSAMYLCASSFPGDEAFFGQGTRLTVV.

As regards this clonotype: Since a much larger clone is just one base distant, this may be a read error. The V and J genes are TRBV4-2 and TRBJ2-7; 7 bases match TRBD2. Germline CDR1 reads LGHNA; CDR2 reads YNFKEQ. This CDR3 has 16 residues. V shed 3 bases and J 4 bases; nucleotides not matched to a gene: 12. The CDR3 DNA is TGTGCCAGCAGCCATCCCACCCTGGGAGGGCAATACGAGCAGTACTTC. It translates to CASSHPTLGGQYEQYF.

This clonotype showed up just a few times. The CDR3 nucleotides are TGTGCCAGCAGCTTAACGATTGAGACCCAGTACTTC. Protein sequence: CASSLTIETQYF. The chain combines TRBV7-9 with TRBJ2-5; no definite D call. Germline loops: CDR1 SEHNR, CDR2 FQNEAQ (reference sequence). The CDR3 consists of 12 residues. Trimming removed 2 bases at V and 5 bases at J, with 6 bases between.

This clonotype was observed at least ten times. V is TRBV20-1 and J is TRBJ1-1, with D perhaps matching TRBD1 (6 bases). There are 17 residues in the CDR3. Germline CDR1 and CDR2: DFQATT and SNEGSKA (reference sequence). Trimming pared 8 bases from V and 2 bases from J, leaving 27 bases between. CDR3 bases: TGCAGTTCTCCCTACACCCGGGACAATTGGGAAAACACTGAAGCTTTCTTT. Protein: CSSPYTRDNWENTEAFF.

This clonotype occurred many times. This chain joins TRBV29-1 and TRBJ2-1; D may be TRBD2 (5 bases). The V gene's germline CDR1 is SQVTM and CDR2 ANQGSEA. This CDR3 comprises 16 residues. Trimming removed 1 base at V and 0 bases at J, with 13 bases between. As DNA, the CDR3 is TGCAGCGTTGAAGGAGGGAGCGGCCTCTCCTACAATGAGCAGTTCTTC. It specifies CSVEGGSGLSYNEQFF.

The chain recombines TRBV9 with TRBJ1-1, with 7 bases fitting TRBD1. V lost 0 bases, J lost 5 bases, and 10 bases stayed unmatched. The CDR3 extends over 16 amino acids. From germline, CDR1 is SGDLS and CDR2 YYNGEE. CDR3: CASSVGDRPIRTEAFF. The CDR3 bases are TGTGCCAGCAGCGTAGGGGACAGACCTATAAGGACTGAAGCTTTCTTT. Using reference TRBV9 and TRBJ1-1 for the parts outside the CDR3, the full variable domain is DSGVTQTPKHLITATGQRVTLRCSPRSGDLSVYWYQQSLDQGLQFLIQYYNGEERAKGNILERFSAQQFPDLHSELNLSSLELGDSALYFCASSVGDRPIRTEAFFGQGTRLTVV.

This clonotype was recorded many times. The gene calls are TRBV21-1 and TRBJ2-7; the D call TRBD2 from the table was never checked on the DNA. TRBV21-1 is a documented pseudogene. The CDR3 sequence is 12 residues long. The CDR3 is CARGLAAAEQYF. DNA of the CDR3: TGTGCCAGAGGACTAGCGGCAGCTGAGCAGTACTTC.

In this sample, this clonotype turned up a few times. The gene calls are TRBV4-1 and TRBJ2-5; D gene uncertain. CDR1 is MGHRA and CDR2 is YSYEKL in the germline V gene. V shed 0 bases and J shed 5 bases, with 4 bases lying between them. This CDR3 region has 12 residues. CDR3: CASSQDFETQYF. In DNA form, the CDR3 reads TGCGCCAGCAGCCAAGATTTCGAGACCCAGTACTTC.

This clonotype appeared many times. The CDR3 DNA sequence: TGTGCCAGCAGTACCGGGACAGGGACCCCCTACGAGCAGTACTTC. As protein: CASSTGTGTPYEQYF. J is TRBJ2-7 and V is TRBV12-3 or TRBV12-4; 9 bases align to TRBD1. V lost 5 bases, J lost 2 bases, and 7 bases stayed unmatched. CDR3 length: 15 amino acids.

This clonotype has at least ten counts. The gene calls are TRBV9 and TRBJ2-2; 9 positions agree with TRBD2. CDR1 SGDLS and CDR2 YYNGEE come from the germline V gene. The CDR3 sequence is 19 residues long. J was trimmed by 6 bases and V by 0 bases; bases with no gene match: 15. CDR3 in amino acids: CASSVGLAGLSKGAGELFF. The CDR3 DNA follows: TGTGCCAGCAGCGTAGGTCTAGCGGGATTAAGTAAGGGCGCCGGGGAGCTGTTTTTT. Filled out from reference TRBV9 and TRBJ2-2, the complete variable domain reads DSGVTQTPKHLITATGQRVTLRCSPRSGDLSVYWYQQSLDQGLQFLIQYYNGEERAKGNILERFSAQQFPDLHSELNLSSLELGDSALYFCASSVGLAGLSKGAGELFFGEGSRLTVL.

This clonotype occurred many times. This chain links TRBV20-1 with TRBJ2-7; D is unresolved. Germline V gene sequence: CDR1 DFQATT, CDR2 SNEGSKA (reference sequence). CDR3 length: 13 amino acids. Trimming took 8 bases from V and 2 from J, leaving 16 bases between them. The chain's CDR3 is CSTPGISPYEQYF. The CDR3 DNA reads as TGCAGTACCCCAGGAATATCCCCCTACGAGCAGTACTTC.

This clonotype was counted many times. The chain is built from TRBV12-3 or TRBV12-4 and TRBJ1-1; 8 nucleotides match TRBD1. J gave up 3 bases and V 6 bases, and 12 bases lay outside the gene matches. CDR3 length: 16 residues. The CDR3 DNA reads TGTGCCAGCAGCCCCCGTCGCGGACAGGGCGACACTGAAGCTTTCTTT. Translating gives CASSPRRGQGDTEAFF.

J is TRBJ1-1 and V is TRBV18; D remains ambiguous. There are 14 residues in the CDR3. V gave up 3 bases and J gave up 0 bases, with 8 bases separating them. Looked up from germline, CDR1 is KGHSH and CDR2 is LQKENI. The CDR3 protein is CASSPRTVNTEAFF. CDR3 in DNA: TGTGCCAGCTCACCTCGGACCGTGAACACTGAAGCTTTCTTT.

There are many counts of this clonotype. V is TRBV25-1 and J is TRBJ2-3; 12 bases agree with TRBD2. This CDR3 contains 17 residues. Losses at the gene ends were 3 bases for V and 5 bases for J; bases not matched to a gene: 9. Looked up from germline, CDR1 is MGHDK and CDR2 is SYGVNS. This chain's CDR3 is CASSEDATSGGIDTQYF. The CDR3 DNA reads as TGTGCCAGCAGTGAGGATGCGACTAGCGGGGGAATAGATACGCAGTATTTT. The whole variable domain, remainder taken from reference TRBV25-1 and TRBJ2-3, is EADIYQTPRYLVIGTGKKITLECSQTMGHDKMYWYQQDPGMELHLIHYSYGVNSTEKGDLSSESTVSRIRTEHFPLTLESARPSHTSQYLCASSEDATSGGIDTQYFGPGTRLTVL.

The table lists this clonotype with many counts. This rearrangement joins TRBV7-3 to TRBJ2-5; 9 positions agree with TRBD1. CDR3 length equals 14 residues. V lost 5 bases, J lost 5 bases, and 6 bases stayed unmatched. The germline V gene encodes CDR1 SGHTA and CDR2 FQGTGA. For the CDR3, the DNA is TGTGCCAGCAGCGCAACAGGGGGCGGTGAGACCCAGTACTTC. Protein sequence: CASSATGGGETQYF.

The chain carries TRBV6-5 and TRBJ2-7; TRBD2 agrees at 14 bases. With 1 base clipped from V and 0 bases from J, the junction kept 8 bases outside the gene matches. The CDR3 is 19 residues long. Germline values: CDR1 MNHEY, CDR2 SVGAGI. The CDR3 is CASSYFSGLAGGSSYEQYF. In DNA form, the CDR3 reads TGTGCCAGCAGTTACTTTTCCGGACTAGCGGGAGGCAGCTCCTACGAGCAGTACTTC.

This clonotype showed up many times. The chain joins TRBV28 to TRBJ2-1, with 11 bases that match TRBD2. The CDR3 is 16 residues long. Germline lookup yields CDR1 MDHEN and CDR2 SYDVKM. J was trimmed by 0 bases and V by 5 bases; bases with no gene match: 3. The CDR3, as DNA: TGTGCCAGCAGTCGACTAGCGGGGAGCTCCTACAATGAGCAGTTCTTC. It translates to CASSRLAGSSYNEQFF. Variable domain in full (rest from reference TRBV28 and TRBJ2-1): DVKVTQSSRYLVKRTGEKVFLECVQDMDHENMFWYRQDPGLGLRLIYFSYDVKMKEKGDIPEGYSVSREKKERFSLILESASTNQTSMYLCASSRLAGSSYNEQFFGPGTRLTVL.

Many counts were recorded for this clonotype. This rearrangement joins TRBV5-4 to TRBJ1-1; D is unclear. Trimming removed 0 bases from V and 1 base from J, with 16 bases in between. This CDR3 region has 17 residues. Germline assignment: CDR1 SGHNT and CDR2 YYREEE (reference sequence). The DNA of the CDR3 is TGTGCCAGCAGCTTGGTGGGTTGGGGTAACACGAACACTGAAGCTTTCTTT. It is translated as CASSLVGWGNTNTEAFF.

This clonotype has ten or more counts. The chain links TRBV28 to TRBJ2-7, with 10 nucleotides matching TRBD2. The CDR3 has 17 amino acids. V was pared by 2 bases and J by 4 bases, with 11 bases of the junction left unmatched. Germline CDR1 reads MDHEN; CDR2 reads SYDVKM. CDR3 bases: TGTGCCAGCAGTTTACGGCCTAGCGGGAGATTCCCGTACGAGCAGTACTTC. Translated, it gives CASSLRPSGRFPYEQYF.

This chain uses TRBV12-3 or TRBV12-4 with TRBJ2-1, with D perhaps matching TRBD2 (6 bases). The CDR3 is 12 residues long. Trimming removed 5 bases from V and 10 bases from J, with 12 bases in between. Here the CDR3 reads CASSPGTAEQFF. In DNA, the CDR3 is TGTGCCAGCAGTCCCGGGACTGCCGAGCAGTTCTTC.

DNA of the CDR3: TGCGCCAGCAGCCATGACCCTGGGACAGGACCCTACGAGCAGTACTTC. The encoded protein is CASSHDPGTGPYEQYF. The chain carries TRBV4-1 and TRBJ2-7, with 8 bases that match TRBD1. With V trimmed by 3 bases and J by 2 bases, 9 bases remained unmatched. Germline V gene data show CDR1 as MGHRA and CDR2 as YSYEKL. This CDR3 comprises 16 residues.

This clonotype showed up just a few times. The V gene is TRBV27, the J gene TRBJ2-1; 7 bases fit TRBD2. From germline, CDR1 is MNHEY and CDR2 SMNVEV (reference sequence). The J segment lost 6 bases and the V segment lost 2 bases, leaving 7 bases of the junction unmatched. This CDR3 is 15 amino acids long. The CDR3 bases are TGTGCCAGCAGTTTACGGGAGGTGAGGGTCAATGAGCAGTTCTTC. Protein: CASSLREVRVNEQFF.

For this clonotype: With a much larger clone just one base away, this may be a read error. This rearrangement joins TRBV20-1 to TRBJ1-1, with TRBD1 as a possible D gene (6 bases). The CDR3 consists of 13 residues. Germline V lookup: CDR1 DFQATT, CDR2 SNEGSKA (reference sequence). The V gene lost 8 bases and the J gene lost 1 base, with 14 bases spanning the gap. CDR3 DNA sequence: TGCAGTTCTCCAGGGGCCGGGAACACTGAAGCTTTCTTT. Translated: CSSPGAGNTEAFF.

This clonotype was counted ten times or more. The rearrangement links TRBV5-6 to TRBJ2-1, with 7 bases identical to TRBD2. CDR3 length equals 14 residues. After removal of 1 base from V and 7 bases from J, the junction contained 5 bases not matched to a gene. Germline CDR1 SGHDT, CDR2 YYEEEE. CDR3 residues: CASSLHGGVNEQFF. CDR3 nucleotide sequence: TGTGCCAGCAGCTTGCATGGGGGGGTGAATGAGCAGTTCTTC.